The TCR beta chain described here comes from a study of blood T cell repertoires in COVID-19. Study-wide background: Both acute and convalescent COVID-19 samples were obtained from the United States, Italy and Spain. The analysed material was cDNA or gDNA that came from T cells, B-cell-depleted T cells, or PBMCs.

The participants were between about 18 and 90 years old and came from roughly 25 US areas. The authors' processing: Scientists estimated how many nucleated cells there were by amplifying reference gene primers. Produced via immunoSEQ multiplex PCR; TCRdb's table is partial and in-frame only. That table gives V, J and clone size, and the DNA gave D and trimming. The data hold about 400,000 clones, with 88% observed a single time. The CDR3 has 15 residues. The V segment lost 1 base and the J segment 1 base; nucleotides outside the gene matches: 4. CDR1 and CDR2 from the germline V gene are SGHRS and YFSETQ.

Material: PBMCs or T cells enriched from blood (not recorded which). This clonotype originated in a woman between 40 and 50 years old with acute COVID-19. V and J are TRBV5-1 and TRBJ1-1; 7 nucleotides align to TRBD1. The CDR3 spells CASSLLNRGNTEAFF. Written as DNA, the CDR3 is TGCGCCAGCAGCTTGCTCAACAGGGGGAACACTGAAGCTTTCTTT. Using reference TRBV5-1 and TRBJ1-1 for the parts outside the CDR3, the full variable domain is KAGVTQTPRYLIKTRGQQVTLSCSPISGHRSVSWYQQTPGQGLQFLFEYFSETQRNKGNFPGRFSGRQFSNSRSEMNVSTLELGDSALYLCASSLLNRGNTEAFFGQGTRLTVV.